This passage covers 8 T cell receptor beta chains from one sample sequenced in a study of graft-versus-host responses after intestinal transplantation. Clones were sequenced by immunoSEQ multiplex PCR, and TCRdb holds only the in-frame ones, with some missing. The sample has 100,000 or so clones, about 93% seen once; the top ten hold roughly 0.15%. These receptors lack a known antigen. The sample in question was unstimulated CD4+ T cells sorted from spleen or lymph node cells, obtained before intestinal transplant. The receptors were gathered from a human donor who received an intestinal transplant.

V gene TRBV19 combines with J gene TRBJ1-5; D is ambiguous. Germline values: CDR1 LNHDA, CDR2 SQIVND (reference sequence). The CDR3 has 16 amino acids. Trimming took 8 bases from V and 0 from J, leaving 17 bases between them. The CDR3, as DNA: TGTGCCAGTCGATCCCAGACGGGGAATAGCAATCAGCCCCAGCATTTT. Its protein is CASRSQTGNSNQPQHF.

This clone showed up just once. J is TRBJ2-2 and V is TRBV5-1; D is uncertain. Deletions cut 6 bases from V and 0 bases from J, with 15 bases between. The CDR3 runs 16 residues. In germline, CDR1 is SGHRS, CDR2 YFSETQ. The CDR3 DNA reads TGCGCCAGCACTTTTTTTTCCGGGTCGAACACCGGGGAGCTGTTTTTT. As protein: CASTFFSGSNTGELFF.

This clone was seen a single time. J is TRBJ1-4 and V is TRBV16; possible D gene TRBD1, 5 bases. V was shortened by 3 bases and J by 4 bases, with 6 bases between the two germline ends. Germline values: CDR1 KGHSY, CDR2 FQNENV. The CDR3 loop spans 13 amino acids. CDR3 loop: CASSHRDNEKLFF. Written as DNA, the CDR3 is TGTGCCAGCAGCCACAGGGATAATGAAAAACTGTTTTTT.

The rearrangement joins TRBV18 to TRBJ2-7; D remains unclear. The CDR3 extends over 12 amino acids. V lost 3 bases, J lost 3 bases, and 6 bases lay in between. Germline CDR1 reads KGHSH; CDR2 reads LQKENI. Here the CDR3 reads CASSPLGYEQYF. The CDR3 DNA is TGTGCCAGCTCACCCCTCGGCTACGAGCAGTACTTC.

Here the CDR3 reads CAWSSGTGGAWPNSPLHF. CDR3 sequence (DNA): TGTGCCTGGAGTTCCGGGACAGGGGGAGCGTGGCCCAATTCACCCCTCCACTTT. The V call is TRBV30, the J call TRBJ1-6, with 11 bases fitting TRBD1. Germline V gene data show CDR1 as GTSNPN and CDR2 as SVGIG (reference sequence). The CDR3 runs 18 residues. J lost 7 bases, V lost 2 bases, and 13 bases had no gene match.

This clone was observed a few times. The chain recombines TRBV6-1 with TRBJ2-5; 9 positions match TRBD1. CDR1 MNHNS and CDR2 SASEGT come from the germline V gene. The length of the CDR3 is 15 residues. J gave up 4 bases and V 6 bases, and 9 bases lay outside the gene matches. The CDR3, as DNA: TGTGCCAGCAGGACCGGACAGGGGAGGCGAGAGACCCAGTACTTC. It specifies CASRTGQGRRETQYF.

The rearrangement links TRBV4-1 to TRBJ1-5, with 9 bases fitting TRBD1. V trimming: 0 bases; J trimming: 7 bases; junction bases outside the gene matches: 4. The CDR3 spans 15 residues. CDR1 and CDR2 (germline): MGHRA, YSYEKL. CDR3 nucleotide sequence: TGCGCCAGCAGCCAAGATCGGACAGGGGCCCAGCCCCAGCATTTT. It is translated as CASSQDRTGAQPQHF.

The genes are TRBV4-2 and TRBJ2-5, with D tentatively TRBD2 (6 bases). The V gene's germline CDR1 is LGHNA and CDR2 YNFKEQ. The V end was cut by 0 bases, the J end by 6 bases, with 17 bases between. The CDR3 is 16 residues long. DNA of the CDR3: TGTGCCAGCAGCCAAGAGGGCCCCTGGCGGGGAAAGACCCAGTACTTC. This gives the protein CASSQEGPWRGKTQYF.